This TCR beta chain emerged from a study of glioma-infiltrating T cells. Study-wide points: Tissue and blood shared very few CDR3 sequences. Tissue-blood divergence was below expectation in non-neoplastic patients, above in gliomas.

The CDR3 extends over 14 amino acids. Trimming left V 5 bases short and J 4 bases short, with 11 bases between. Comments on this clonotype: Its matching antigen is unknown.

Amplification of TCR alpha and beta CDR3 regions from RNA used iRepertoire nested multiplex PCR. One-step reverse transcription and amplification started from approximately 100-400 ng of tissue mRNA or PBMC total RNA. TCRdb re-derived calls from the multiplex PCR reads in MiXCR, one entry per CDR3 protein. The sample carries roughly 100,000 distinct CDR3 sequences, roughly 30% recorded once. V is TRBV12-3 or TRBV12-4 and J is TRBJ1-4, with D perhaps matching TRBD1 (6 bases). The source material was glioma tissue, nonneoplastic brain tissue, or PBMCs (not recorded which). The clonotype originates from a human donor with low-grade glioma or glioblastoma, undergoing nonglioma brain surgery, or in good health (not recorded which). The CDR3 DNA reads as TGTGCCAGCAGTGACAGGCGCCGTAATGAAAAACTGTTTTTT. This sequence encodes CASSDRRRNEKLFF.